This note documents a single TCR beta chain sequence. Using immunoSEQ multiplex PCR, the repertoire was profiled, and TCRdb retains in-frame clones only, with some absent. This sample yields 65,000 to 80,000 clones, of which 85% to 95% are seen a single time; around 0.4% belongs to the top ten. V was pared by 2 bases and J by 7 bases, with 16 bases between. Germline CDR1 reads SGHDT; CDR2 reads YYEEEE. CDR3 size: 15 residues. This entry comes from a study of technical replicates of blood from a few donors. The TCR originated in a human donor in good health. The sample consisted of T cells isolated from PBMCs. The chain has TRBV5-6 and TRBJ2-1; perhaps TRBD2 as D (5 bases). The CDR3 reads CASSLNTASGNEQFF. The DNA of the CDR3 is TGTGCCAGCAGCTTAAACACGGCTTCGGGGAATGAGCAGTTCTTC. The full variable domain, completed using reference TRBV5-6 and TRBJ2-1, is DAGVTQSPTHLIKTRGQQVTLRCSPKSGHDTVSWYQQALGQGPQFIFQYYEEEERQRGNFPDRFSGHQFPNYSSELNVNALLLGDSALYLCASSLNTASGNEQFFGPGTRLTVL.